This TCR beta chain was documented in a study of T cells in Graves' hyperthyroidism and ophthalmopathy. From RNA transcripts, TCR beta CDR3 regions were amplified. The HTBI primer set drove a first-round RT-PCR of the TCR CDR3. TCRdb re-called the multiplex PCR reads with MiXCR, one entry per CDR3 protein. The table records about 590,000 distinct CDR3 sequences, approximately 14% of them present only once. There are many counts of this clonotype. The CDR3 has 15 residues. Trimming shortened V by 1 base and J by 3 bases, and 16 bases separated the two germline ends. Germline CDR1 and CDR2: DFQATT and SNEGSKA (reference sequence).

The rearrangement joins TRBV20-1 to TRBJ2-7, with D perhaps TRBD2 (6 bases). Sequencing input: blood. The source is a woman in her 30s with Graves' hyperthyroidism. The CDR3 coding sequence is TGCAGTGCTAGAGCCGAAGGAGGGTTCGACTACGAGCAGTACTTC. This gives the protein CSARAEGGFDYEQYF.